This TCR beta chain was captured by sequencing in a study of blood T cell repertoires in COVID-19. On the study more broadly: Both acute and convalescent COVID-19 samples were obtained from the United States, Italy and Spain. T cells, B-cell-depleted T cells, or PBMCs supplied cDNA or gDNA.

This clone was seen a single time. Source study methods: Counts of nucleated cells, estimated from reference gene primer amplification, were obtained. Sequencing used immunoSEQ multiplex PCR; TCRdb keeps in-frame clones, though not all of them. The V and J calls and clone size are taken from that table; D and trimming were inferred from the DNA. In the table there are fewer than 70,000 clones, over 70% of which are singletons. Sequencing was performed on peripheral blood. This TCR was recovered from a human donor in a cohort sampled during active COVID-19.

The CDR3 bases are TGTGCCTGGAGCGGGGGGGCCTACGAGCAGTACTTC. It encodes CAWSGGAYEQYF. The V call is TRBV30, the J call TRBJ2-7, with 8 positions matching TRBD2. The V gene end was trimmed by 3 bases and the J gene end by 2 bases; junction bases not matched to a gene: 0. The length of the CDR3 is 12 residues. CDR1 is GTSNPN, CDR2 SVGIG, per germline (reference sequence).